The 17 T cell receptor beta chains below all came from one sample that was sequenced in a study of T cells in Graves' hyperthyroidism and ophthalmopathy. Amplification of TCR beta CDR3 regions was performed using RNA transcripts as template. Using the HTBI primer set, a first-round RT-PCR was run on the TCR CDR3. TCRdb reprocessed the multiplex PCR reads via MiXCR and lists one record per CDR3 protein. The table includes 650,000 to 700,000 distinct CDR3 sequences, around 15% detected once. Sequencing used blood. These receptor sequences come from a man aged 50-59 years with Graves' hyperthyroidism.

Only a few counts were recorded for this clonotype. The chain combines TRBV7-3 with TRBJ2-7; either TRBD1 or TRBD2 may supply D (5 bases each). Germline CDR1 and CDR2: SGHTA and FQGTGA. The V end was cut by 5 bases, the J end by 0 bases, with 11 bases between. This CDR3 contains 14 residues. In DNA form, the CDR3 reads TGTGCCAGCAGCCATCGGGACGGCTCCTACGAGCAGTACTTC. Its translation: CASSHRDGSYEQYF.

The DNA for the CDR3 is TGTGCCAGCACCCCCCCGGGACTAGCGGGGAATGGGGAGCAGTACTTC. It encodes CASTPPGLAGNGEQYF. The chain uses TRBV12-3 or TRBV12-4 and TRBJ2-7, with TRBD2 identical over 13 bases. Losses at the gene ends were 7 bases for V and 7 bases for J; bases not matched to a gene: 13. The CDR3 spans 16 residues.

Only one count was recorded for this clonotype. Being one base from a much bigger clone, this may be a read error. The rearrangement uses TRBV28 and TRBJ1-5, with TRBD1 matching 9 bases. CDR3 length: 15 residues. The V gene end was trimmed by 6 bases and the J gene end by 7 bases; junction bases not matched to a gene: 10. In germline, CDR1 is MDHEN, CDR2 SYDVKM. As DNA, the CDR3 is TGTGCCAGCAGACGGGACAGGGTCGTTTGGCAGCCCCAGCATTTT. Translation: CASRRDRVVWQPQHF.

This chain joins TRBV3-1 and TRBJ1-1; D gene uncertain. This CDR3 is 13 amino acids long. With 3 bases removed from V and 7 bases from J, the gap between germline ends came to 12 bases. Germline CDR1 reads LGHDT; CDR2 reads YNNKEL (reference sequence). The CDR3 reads CASSQLGGYEAFF. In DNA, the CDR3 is TGTGCCAGCAGCCAGCTGGGAGGATATGAAGCTTTCTTT.

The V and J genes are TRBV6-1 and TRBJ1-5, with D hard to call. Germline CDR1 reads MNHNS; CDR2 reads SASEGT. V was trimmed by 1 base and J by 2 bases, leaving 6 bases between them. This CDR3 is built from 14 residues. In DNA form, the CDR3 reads TGTGCCAGCAGTGAAGGGTTGGGCAATCAGCCCCAGCATTTT. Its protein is CASSEGLGNQPQHF.

The CDR3 sequence is CASISGGVKTYGYTF. In DNA form, the CDR3 reads TGTGCCAGCATATCAGGAGGGGTCAAAACCTATGGCTACACCTTC. The V and J genes are TRBV2 and TRBJ1-2, with D perhaps matching TRBD1 (5 bases). The germline V gene has CDR1 SNHLY and CDR2 FYNNEI. V gave up 7 bases and J gave up 4 bases, with 19 bases separating them. The CDR3 covers 15 residues.

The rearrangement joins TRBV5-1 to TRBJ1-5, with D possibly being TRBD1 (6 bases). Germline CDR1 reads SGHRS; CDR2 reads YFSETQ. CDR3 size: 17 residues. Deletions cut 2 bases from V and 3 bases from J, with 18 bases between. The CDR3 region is CASSLSTGFEVNQPQHF. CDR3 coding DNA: TGCGCCAGCAGCTTATCGACAGGATTCGAGGTCAATCAGCCCCAGCATTTT.

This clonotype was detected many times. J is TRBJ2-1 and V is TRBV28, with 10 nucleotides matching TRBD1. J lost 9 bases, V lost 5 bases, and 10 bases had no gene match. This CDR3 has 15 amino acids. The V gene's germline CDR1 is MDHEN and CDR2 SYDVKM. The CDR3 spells CASSLRGQGFSEQFF. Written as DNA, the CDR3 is TGTGCCAGCAGTCTCCGGGGACAGGGGTTTAGTGAGCAGTTCTTC.

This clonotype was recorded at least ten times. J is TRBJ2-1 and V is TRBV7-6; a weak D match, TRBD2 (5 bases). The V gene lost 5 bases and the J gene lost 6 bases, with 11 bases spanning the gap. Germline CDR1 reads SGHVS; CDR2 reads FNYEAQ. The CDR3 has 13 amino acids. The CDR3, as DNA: TGTGCCAGCAGCCCCGGGATCACCAATGAGCAGTTCTTC. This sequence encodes CASSPGITNEQFF.

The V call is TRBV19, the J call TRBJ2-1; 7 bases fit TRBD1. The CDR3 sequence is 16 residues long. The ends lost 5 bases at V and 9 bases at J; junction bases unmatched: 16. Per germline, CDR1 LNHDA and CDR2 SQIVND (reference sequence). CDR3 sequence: CASSDDRALGNSEQFF. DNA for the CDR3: TGTGCCAGTAGTGATGACAGGGCCCTAGGGAACAGTGAGCAGTTCTTC.

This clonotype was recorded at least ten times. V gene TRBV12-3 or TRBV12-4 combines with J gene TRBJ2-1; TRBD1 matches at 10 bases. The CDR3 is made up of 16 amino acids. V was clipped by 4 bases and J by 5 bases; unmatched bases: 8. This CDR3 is CASSSFVGTGDNEQFF. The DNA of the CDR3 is TGTGCCAGCAGTTCCTTCGTTGGGACAGGGGACAATGAGCAGTTCTTC.

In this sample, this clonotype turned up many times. The CDR3 DNA is TGTGCCAGCAGTTACTTTCCGGGACTAGCGGGAAAACAAGAGACCCAGTACTTC. As protein: CASSYFPGLAGKQETQYF. This rearrangement joins TRBV6-5 to TRBJ2-5; 13 positions agree with TRBD2. Germline loops: CDR1 MNHEY, CDR2 SVGAGI. The CDR3 totals 18 residues. J lost 2 bases, V lost 1 base, and 7 bases had no gene match.

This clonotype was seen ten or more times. In DNA form, the CDR3 reads TGTGCCAGCACAAAACTAGCGGGAGGACGTGCAAATGGGGAGCTGTTTTTT. Translating it yields CASTKLAGGRANGELFF. The chain has TRBV6-1 and TRBJ2-2, with 12 bases fitting TRBD2. The CDR3 totals 17 residues. Germline V gene data show CDR1 as MNHNS and CDR2 as SASEGT. The junction had 14 bases not matched to a gene; V was cut back by 7 bases and J by 8 bases.

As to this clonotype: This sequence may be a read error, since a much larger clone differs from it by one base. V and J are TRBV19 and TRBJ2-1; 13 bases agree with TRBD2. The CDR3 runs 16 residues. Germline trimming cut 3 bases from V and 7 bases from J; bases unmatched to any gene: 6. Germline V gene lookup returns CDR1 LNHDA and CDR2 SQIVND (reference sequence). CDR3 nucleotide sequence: TGTGCCAGTAGTATTCTGGGACTAGCGGGACTTAATGAGCAGTTCTTC. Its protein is CASSILGLAGLNEQFF.

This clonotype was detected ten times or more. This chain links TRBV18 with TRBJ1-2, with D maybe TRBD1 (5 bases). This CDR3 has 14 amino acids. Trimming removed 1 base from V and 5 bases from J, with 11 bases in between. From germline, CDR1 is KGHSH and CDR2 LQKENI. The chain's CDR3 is CASSPRAGPYGYTF. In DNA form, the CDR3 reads TGTGCCAGCTCACCACGGGCAGGGCCATATGGCTACACCTTC.

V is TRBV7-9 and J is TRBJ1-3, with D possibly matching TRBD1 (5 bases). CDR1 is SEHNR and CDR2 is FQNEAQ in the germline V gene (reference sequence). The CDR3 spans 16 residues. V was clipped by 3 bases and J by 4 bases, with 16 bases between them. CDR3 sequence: CASSLGPAGPGNTIYF. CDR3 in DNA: TGTGCCAGCAGCTTGGGACCAGCCGGACCCGGAAACACCATATATTTT.

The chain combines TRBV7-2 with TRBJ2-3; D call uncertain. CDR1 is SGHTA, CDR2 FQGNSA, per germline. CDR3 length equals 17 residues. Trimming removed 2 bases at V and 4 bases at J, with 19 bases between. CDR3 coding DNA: TGTGCCAGCAGCTTACCTTGGGCGGCTAATGGGGCAGATACGCAGTATTTT. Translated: CASSLPWAANGADTQYF.